This TCR beta chain was captured by sequencing in a study of PD-1 blockade in classical Hodgkin lymphoma. Study observations and caveats: The origin of the repertoire differences remains undefined, with disease activity or prior therapy as possible causes. At baseline, newly diagnosed patients reportedly showed less TCR diversity than healthy donors.

Comment on this clone: Its antigen is as yet unknown.

Profiled with immunoSEQ multiplex PCR; TCRdb holds only in-frame clones, not every one. The repertoire includes tens of thousands of clones, roughly nine tenths of them detected once, and about 0.24% sits in the top ten. Described time point: newly diagnosed, previously untreated cHL patient sample. Researchers used magnetic negative selection to pull out pure CD4+ T cells from thawed PBMCs. Acting as the comparison were PBMCs from newly diagnosed, untreated classical Hodgkin lymphoma. Per the germline V gene, CDR1 is LNHDA and CDR2 is SQIVND (reference sequence). Trimming left V 6 bases short and J 3 bases short, with 18 bases between. The CDR3 contains 16 residues.

The sequence was collected from a human donor with classical Hodgkin lymphoma. The chain employs TRBV19 and TRBJ1-5, with D possibly being TRBD1 (6 bases). What was sequenced was CD4+ T cells from blood. The CDR3 spells CASSLKGGTFNQPQHF. The DNA of the CDR3 is TGTGCCAGTAGCCTAAAGGGGGGGACCTTCAATCAGCCCCAGCATTTT.